Listed below are T cell receptor beta chains from one sample, sequenced in a study of T cell repertoires in cytomegalovirus infection. The antigens for these receptors are not known. Each CDR3 protein gets one entry after TCRdb re-called the reads with MiXCR. Of about 120,000 distinct CDR3 sequences in the sample, over 9.5% were seen once. Input material: PBMCs, sequenced either directly or after in vitro stimulation (not recorded which). The receptors shown here come from a human donor in good health (CMV status not recorded). Some clones in this sample may be carry-over from other donors' samples. Both conserved end residues are part of each CDR3. The D gene is left open where the match is weak. Where a row states a size, it is once, few, many or the class of an expanded clone; other rows omit it.

>TRBJ2-1|TRBD2|few|TRBV6-4
TGTGCCAGCAGTCAAACTTACACCGGGACTAGCGGGTTCTCTTCCTACAATGAGCAGTTCTTC
CASSQTYTGTSGFSSYNEQFF
>TRBJ1-2|NA|few|TRBV6-5
TGTGCCAGCAGTATTACAACTAACTATGGCTACACCTTC
CASSITTNYGYTF
>TRBJ1-2|NA|NA|TRBV7-2
TGTGCCAGCAGCTTACAATCATCGGGCACCTTC
CASSLQSSGTF
>TRBJ2-1|NA|many|TRBV7-8
TGTGCCAGCAGCCCCAGGACATCGCCTTCGAAATACAATGAGCAGTTCTTC
CASSPRTSPSKYNEQFF
>TRBJ1-1|NA|many|TRBV2
TGTGCCAGCAGTGAACAGGGATTGGGTAACACTGAAGCTTTCTTT
CASSEQGLGNTEAFF
>TRBJ2-4|TRBD2|many|TRBV7-3
TGTGCCAGCAGCTCTATAGCGGGAGGGACCAAAAACATTCAGTACTTC
CASSSIAGGTKNIQYF
>TRBJ1-1|NA|NA|TRBV5-8
TGTGCCAGCAGCTTGGGCGGGCCGAACACTGAAGCTTTCTTT
CASSLGGPNTEAFF
>TRBJ2-6|NA|few|TRBV19
TGTGCCAGTAGTGCCGTTCCCCTCTCTGGGGCCAACGTCCTGACTTTC
CASSAVPLSGANVLTF
>TRBJ1-5|NA|many|TRBV12-3/TRBV12-4
TGTGCCAGCAGTTTTGGTAGCGATCACCGCTACGGCAATCAGCCCCAGCATTTT
CASSFGSDHRYGNQPQHF
>TRBJ2-2|NA|many|TRBV7-2
TGTGCCAGCAGCCTCTTTGGGCAGGACAACACCGGGGAGCTGTTTTTT
CASSLFGQDNTGELFF
>TRBJ1-5|NA|many|TRBV7-2
TGTGCCAGCAGCCCTTATGGTTCAGGGATTCAGCCCCAGCATTTT
CASSPYGSGIQPQHF
>TRBJ2-1|TRBD2|many|TRBV2
TGTGCCAGCAGGGGTAGCGGGCGCTCCTACAATGAGCAGTTCTTC
CASRGSGRSYNEQFF
>TRBJ2-1|NA|few|TRBV7-2
TGTGCCAGCAGCTCCAACACCCCAGGTTACAATGAGCAGTTCTTC
CASSSNTPGYNEQFF
>TRBJ2-1|NA|many|TRBV29-1
TGCAGCGGGCGTCGCTCCTACAATGAGCAGTTCTTC
CSGRRSYNEQFF
>TRBJ2-5|TRBD1|many|TRBV12-3/TRBV12-4
TGTGCCAGCACGGCGGGACAGGGCCTACAAGAGACCCAGTACTTC
CASTAGQGLQETQYF
>TRBJ1-2|NA|many|TRBV7-2
TGTGCCAGCAGCATACCGCAGACCTTAGACGGCTACACCTTC
CASSIPQTLDGYTF
>TRBJ2-7|TRBD1|many|TRBV5-6
TGTGCCAGCAGCTTGATGGGACAGGCCTACGAGCAGTACTTC
CASSLMGQAYEQYF
>TRBJ2-7|NA|many|TRBV12-3/TRBV12-4
TGTGCCAGCAGTTTACAGGTCCTTAGTTACGAGCAGTACTTC
CASSLQVLSYEQYF
>TRBJ2-2|TRBD2|NA|TRBV19
TGTGCCAGTGGCACTCCGGGACTAGTTACCGGGGAGCTGTTTTTT
CASGTPGLVTGELFF
>TRBJ1-1|NA|many|TRBV6-2/TRBV6-3
TGTGCCAGCAGTTACCCAAGCGCTGGGGCAACTAACACTGAAGCTTTCTTT
CASSYPSAGATNTEAFF
>TRBJ2-3|NA|NA|TRBV4-1
TGCGCCAGCAGCCAAGAACCGACACGTAGCACAGATACGCAGTATTTT
CASSQEPTRSTDTQYF
>TRBJ2-3|TRBD1|NA|TRBV7-8
TGTGCCAGCAGCCTAGACAGGGGCGGCACAGATACGCAGTATTTT
CASSLDRGGTDTQYF
>TRBJ2-1|NA|NA|TRBV24-1
TGTGCCACCAGTGGTCCGGACACTAGCTCCTACAATGAGCAGTTCTTC
CATSGPDTSSYNEQFF
>TRBJ2-2|NA|NA|TRBV5-4
TGTGCCAGCAGCTTCGGGGGAGTGGGCACCGGGGAGCTGTTTTTT
CASSFGGVGTGELFF
>TRBJ1-4|NA|many|TRBV2
TGTGCCATACTGCAGGGCGGTTTGGAAAAACTGTTTTTT
CAILQGGLEKLFF
>TRBJ1-2|NA|few|TRBV4-1
TGCGCCAGCAGCCAAGAGACGGCATCCCTGCTGGGCTACACCTTC
CASSQETASLLGYTF
>TRBJ2-3|NA|many|TRBV7-2
TGTGCCAGCAGCTTAACAGCTTACCAATCGACAGATACGCAGTATTTT
CASSLTAYQSTDTQYF
>TRBJ2-7|NA|many|TRBV14
TGTGCCAGCAGCCAACTGGGAACCTACGAGCAGTACTTC
CASSQLGTYEQYF
>TRBJ1-1|TRBD1|NA|TRBV3-1
TGTGCCAGCAGCCAAGATAACAGGGGCACTGAAGCTTTCTTT
CASSQDNRGTEAFF
>TRBJ2-1|NA|NA|TRBV20-1
TGCAGTGCTAGACCTGTAGCAGTAGGATACAATGAGCAGTTCTTC
CSARPVAVGYNEQFF
>TRBJ2-1|TRBD2|few|TRBV5-1
TGCGCCAGCAGCTCAAGGACTAGCGGGAATTTTTACAATGAGCAGTTCTTC
CASSSRTSGNFYNEQFF
>TRBJ1-1|NA|NA|TRBV5-4
TGTGCCAGCAGCCCGGGACGGGTGAACACTGAAGCTTTCTTT
CASSPGRVNTEAFF